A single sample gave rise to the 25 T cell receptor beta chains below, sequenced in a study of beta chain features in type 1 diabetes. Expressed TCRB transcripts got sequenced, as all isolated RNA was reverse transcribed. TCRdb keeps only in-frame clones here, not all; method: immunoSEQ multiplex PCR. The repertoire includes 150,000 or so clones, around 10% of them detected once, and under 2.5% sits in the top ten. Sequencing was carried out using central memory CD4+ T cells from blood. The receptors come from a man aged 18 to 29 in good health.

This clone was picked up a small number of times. CDR3: CASRSMNEQFF. The CDR3 nucleotides read TGTGCCAGCAGATCCATGAATGAGCAGTTCTTC. The gene calls are TRBV25-1 and TRBJ2-1; D is unresolved. The length of the CDR3 is 11 residues. Trimming left V 6 bases short and J 7 bases short, with 7 bases between. Germline loops: CDR1 MGHDK, CDR2 SYGVNS.

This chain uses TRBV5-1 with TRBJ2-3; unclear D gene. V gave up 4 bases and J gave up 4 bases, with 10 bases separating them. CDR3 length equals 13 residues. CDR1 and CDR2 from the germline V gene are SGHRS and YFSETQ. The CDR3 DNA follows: TGCGCCAGCAGCCCTACGCCGTCAGATACGCAGTATTTT. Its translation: CASSPTPSDTQYF.

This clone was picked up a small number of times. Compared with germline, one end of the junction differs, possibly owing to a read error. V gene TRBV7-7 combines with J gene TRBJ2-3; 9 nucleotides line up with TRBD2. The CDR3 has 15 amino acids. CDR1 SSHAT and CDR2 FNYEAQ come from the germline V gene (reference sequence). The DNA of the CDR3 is TGTGCTAGCAGCTTAGCTAGCGGGGCCACAGATACGCAGTATTTT. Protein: CASSLASGATDTQYF.

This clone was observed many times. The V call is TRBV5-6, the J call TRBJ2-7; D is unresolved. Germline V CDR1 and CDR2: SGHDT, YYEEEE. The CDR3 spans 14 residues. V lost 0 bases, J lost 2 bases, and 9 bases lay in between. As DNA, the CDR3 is TGTGCCAGCAGCTTGGAACAAAGCCCCTACGAGCAGTACTTC. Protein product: CASSLEQSPYEQYF.

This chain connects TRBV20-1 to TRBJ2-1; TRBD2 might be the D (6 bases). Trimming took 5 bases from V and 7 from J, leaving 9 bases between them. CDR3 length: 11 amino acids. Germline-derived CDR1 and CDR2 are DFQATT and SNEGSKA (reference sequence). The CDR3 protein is CSAWDFNEQFF. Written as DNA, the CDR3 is TGCAGTGCTTGGGACTTTAATGAGCAGTTCTTC.

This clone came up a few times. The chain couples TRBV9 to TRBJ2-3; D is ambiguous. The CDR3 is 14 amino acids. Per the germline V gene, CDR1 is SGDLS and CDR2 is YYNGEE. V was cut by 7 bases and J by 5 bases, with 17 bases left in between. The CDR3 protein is CASPWKRWKDTQYF. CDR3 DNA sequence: TGTGCCAGCCCTTGGAAGAGGTGGAAAGATACGCAGTATTTT.

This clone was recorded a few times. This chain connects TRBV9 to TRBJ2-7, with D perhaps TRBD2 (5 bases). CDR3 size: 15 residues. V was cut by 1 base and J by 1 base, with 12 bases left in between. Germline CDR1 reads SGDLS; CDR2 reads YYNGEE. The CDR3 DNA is TGTGCCAGCAGCGTATCCCGGGGTGGGTCCTACGAGCAGTACTTC. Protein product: CASSVSRGGSYEQYF.

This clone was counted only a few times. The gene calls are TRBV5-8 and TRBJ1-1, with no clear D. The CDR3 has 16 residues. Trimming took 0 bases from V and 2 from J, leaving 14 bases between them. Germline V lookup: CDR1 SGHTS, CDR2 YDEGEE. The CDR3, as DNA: TGTGCCAGCAGCTTGGTTAGTGGTTCGGGCAACACTGAAGCTTTCTTT. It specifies CASSLVSGSGNTEAFF.

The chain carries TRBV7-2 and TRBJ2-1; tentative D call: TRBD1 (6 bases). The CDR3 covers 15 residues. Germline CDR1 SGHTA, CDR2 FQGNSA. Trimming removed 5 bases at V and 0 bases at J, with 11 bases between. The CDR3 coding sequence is TGTGCCAGCAGCCGGGACACCAACTCCTACAATGAGCAGTTCTTC. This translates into CASSRDTNSYNEQFF. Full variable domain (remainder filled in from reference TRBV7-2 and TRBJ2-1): GAGVSQSPSNKVTEKGKDVELRCDPISGHTALYWYRQSLGQGLEFLIYFQGNSAPDKSGLPSDRFSAERTGGSVSTLTIQRTQQEDSAVYLCASSRDTNSYNEQFFGPGTRLTVL.

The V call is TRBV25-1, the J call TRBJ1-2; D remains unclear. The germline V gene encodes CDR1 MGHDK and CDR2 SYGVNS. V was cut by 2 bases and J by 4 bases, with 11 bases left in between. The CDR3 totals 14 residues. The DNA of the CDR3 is TGTGCCAGCAGTGAAGCTCGAGGCGCCTATGGCTACACCTTC. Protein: CASSEARGAYGYTF.

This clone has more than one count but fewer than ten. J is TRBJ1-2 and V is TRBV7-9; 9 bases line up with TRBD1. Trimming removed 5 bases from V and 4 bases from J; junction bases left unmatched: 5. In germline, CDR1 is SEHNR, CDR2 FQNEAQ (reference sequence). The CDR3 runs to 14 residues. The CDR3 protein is CASSPQTGGYGYTF. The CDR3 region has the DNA TGTGCCAGCAGCCCCCAGACAGGGGGCTATGGCTACACCTTC.

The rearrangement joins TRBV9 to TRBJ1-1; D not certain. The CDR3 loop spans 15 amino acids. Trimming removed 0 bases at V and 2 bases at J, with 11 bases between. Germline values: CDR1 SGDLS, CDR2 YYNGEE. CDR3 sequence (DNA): TGTGCCAGCAGCGTAGGATCCGCACTCAACACTGAAGCTTTCTTT. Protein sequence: CASSVGSALNTEAFF. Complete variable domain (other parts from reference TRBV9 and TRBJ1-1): DSGVTQTPKHLITATGQRVTLRCSPRSGDLSVYWYQQSLDQGLQFLIQYYNGEERAKGNILERFSAQQFPDLHSELNLSSLELGDSALYFCASSVGSALNTEAFFGQGTRLTVV.

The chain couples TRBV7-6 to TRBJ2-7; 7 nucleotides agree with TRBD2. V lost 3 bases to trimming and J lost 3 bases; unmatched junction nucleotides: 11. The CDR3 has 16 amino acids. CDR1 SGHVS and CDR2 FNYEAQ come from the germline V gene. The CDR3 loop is CASSFRLAATNYEQYF. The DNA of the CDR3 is TGTGCCAGCAGCTTCCGCCTAGCGGCGACTAACTACGAGCAGTACTTC.

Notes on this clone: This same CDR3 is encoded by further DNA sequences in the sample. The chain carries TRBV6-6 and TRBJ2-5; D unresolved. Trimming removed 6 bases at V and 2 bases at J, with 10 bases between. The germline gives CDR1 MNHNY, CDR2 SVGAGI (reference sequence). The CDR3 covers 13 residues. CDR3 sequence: CASRRSYQETQYF. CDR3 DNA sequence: TGTGCCAGCAGGCGGAGCTATCAAGAGACCCAGTACTTC.

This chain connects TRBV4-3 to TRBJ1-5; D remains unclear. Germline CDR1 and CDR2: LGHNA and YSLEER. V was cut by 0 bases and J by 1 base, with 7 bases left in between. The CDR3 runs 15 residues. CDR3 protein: CASSQEWRSNQPQHF. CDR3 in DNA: TGCGCCAGCAGCCAAGAGTGGCGGAGCAATCAGCCCCAGCATTTT.

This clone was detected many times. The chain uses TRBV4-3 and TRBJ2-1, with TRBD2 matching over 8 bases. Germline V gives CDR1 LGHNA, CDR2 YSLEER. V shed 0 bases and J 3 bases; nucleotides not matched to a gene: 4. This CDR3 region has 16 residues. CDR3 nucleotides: TGCGCCAGCAGCCAAGAGGCCAGCGGGGGCTACAATGAGCAGTTCTTC. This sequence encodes CASSQEASGGYNEQFF.

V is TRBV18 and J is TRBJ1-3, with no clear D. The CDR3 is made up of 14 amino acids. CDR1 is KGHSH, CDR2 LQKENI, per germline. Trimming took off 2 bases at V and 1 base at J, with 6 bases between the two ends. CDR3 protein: CASSPSGSGNTIYF. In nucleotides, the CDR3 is TGTGCCAGCTCACCATCAGGTTCTGGAAACACCATATATTTT.

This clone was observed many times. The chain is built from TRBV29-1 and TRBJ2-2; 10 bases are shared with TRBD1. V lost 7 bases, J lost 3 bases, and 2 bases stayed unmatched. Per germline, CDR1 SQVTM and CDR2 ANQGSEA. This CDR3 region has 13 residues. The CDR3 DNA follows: TGCAGCGCGGGACAGGGGTACACCGGGGAGCTGTTTTTT. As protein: CSAGQGYTGELFF.

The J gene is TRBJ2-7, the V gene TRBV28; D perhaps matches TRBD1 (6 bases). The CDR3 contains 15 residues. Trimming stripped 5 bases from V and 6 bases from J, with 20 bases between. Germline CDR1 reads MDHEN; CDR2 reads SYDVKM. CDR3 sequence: CASSQGQLGRGEQYF. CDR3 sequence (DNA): TGTGCCAGCAGTCAAGGACAGCTAGGTCGAGGCGAGCAGTACTTC. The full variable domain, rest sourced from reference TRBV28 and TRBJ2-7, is DVKVTQSSRYLVKRTGEKVFLECVQDMDHENMFWYRQDPGLGLRLIYFSYDVKMKEKGDIPEGYSVSREKKERFSLILESASTNQTSMYLCASSQGQLGRGEQYFGPGTRLTVT.

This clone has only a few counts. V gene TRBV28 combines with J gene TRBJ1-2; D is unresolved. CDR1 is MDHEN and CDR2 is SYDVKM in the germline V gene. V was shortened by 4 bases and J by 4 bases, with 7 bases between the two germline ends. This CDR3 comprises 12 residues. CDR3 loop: CASSWASYGYTF. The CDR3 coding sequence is TGTGCCAGCAGTTGGGCCAGCTATGGCTACACCTTC.

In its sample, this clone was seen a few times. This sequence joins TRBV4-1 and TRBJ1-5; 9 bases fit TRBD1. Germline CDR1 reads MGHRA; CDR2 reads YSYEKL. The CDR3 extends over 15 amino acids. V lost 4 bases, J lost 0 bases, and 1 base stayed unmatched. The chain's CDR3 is CASSLDRGSNQPQHF. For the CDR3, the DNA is TGCGCCAGCAGCCTGGACAGGGGTAGCAATCAGCCCCAGCATTTT.

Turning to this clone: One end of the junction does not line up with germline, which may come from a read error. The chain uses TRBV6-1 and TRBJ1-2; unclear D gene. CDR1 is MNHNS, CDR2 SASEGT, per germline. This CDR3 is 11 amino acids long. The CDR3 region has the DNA TGTGCCAGCAGTGAGGCTAGGCCAAACTTATTC. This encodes CASSEARPNLF.

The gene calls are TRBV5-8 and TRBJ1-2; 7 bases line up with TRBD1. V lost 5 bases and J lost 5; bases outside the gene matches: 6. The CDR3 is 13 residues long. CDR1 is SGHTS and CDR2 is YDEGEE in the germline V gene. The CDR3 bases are TGTGCCAGCAGAGTGACAGGGTGGTATGGCTACACCTTC. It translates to CASRVTGWYGYTF.

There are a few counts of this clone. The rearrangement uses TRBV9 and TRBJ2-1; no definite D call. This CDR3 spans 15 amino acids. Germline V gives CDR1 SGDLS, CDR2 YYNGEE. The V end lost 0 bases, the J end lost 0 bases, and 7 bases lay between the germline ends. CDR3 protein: CASSVDANSYNEQFF. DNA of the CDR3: TGTGCCAGCAGCGTAGACGCTAACTCCTACAATGAGCAGTTCTTC.

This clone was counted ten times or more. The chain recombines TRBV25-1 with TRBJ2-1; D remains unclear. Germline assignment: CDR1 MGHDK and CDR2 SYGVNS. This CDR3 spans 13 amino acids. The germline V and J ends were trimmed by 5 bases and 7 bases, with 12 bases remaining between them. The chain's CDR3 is CASSLGGRNEQFF. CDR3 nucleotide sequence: TGTGCCAGCAGTTTAGGTGGACGGAATGAGCAGTTCTTC.